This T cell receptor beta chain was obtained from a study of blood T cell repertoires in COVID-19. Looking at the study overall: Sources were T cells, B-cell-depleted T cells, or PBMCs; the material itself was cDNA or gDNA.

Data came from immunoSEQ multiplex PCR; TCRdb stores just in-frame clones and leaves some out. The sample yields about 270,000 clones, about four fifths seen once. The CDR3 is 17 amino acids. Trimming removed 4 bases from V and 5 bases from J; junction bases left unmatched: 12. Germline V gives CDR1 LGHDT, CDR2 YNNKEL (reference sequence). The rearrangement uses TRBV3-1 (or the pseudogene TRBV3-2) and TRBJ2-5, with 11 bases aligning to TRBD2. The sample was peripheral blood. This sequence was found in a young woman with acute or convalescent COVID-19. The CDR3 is CASSLLSGRASGETQYF. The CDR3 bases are TGTGCCAGCAGCCTCCTTAGCGGGAGGGCCTCTGGGGAGACCCAGTACTTC.